Below, 29 T cell receptor beta chains from the same sample are listed, as sequenced in a study of CD8 T cells in Susac syndrome. An amount of RNA that ranged from roughly 0.5 to 1 ug was reverse transcribed with random hexamers. TCRdb independently ran MiXCR on the immunoSEQ multiplex PCR reads; one entry per CDR3 protein. Found here are roughly 150,000 distinct CDR3 sequences, approximately 95% of them singletons; the top ten hold 0.15% to 0.2%. The specimen was CD4+ T cells from PBMCs. These receptors all stem from a human donor with Susac syndrome.

The chain is built from TRBV5-4 and TRBJ2-3; D gene unclear. The CDR3 runs 13 residues. The germline V and J ends were trimmed by 4 bases and 5 bases, with 11 bases remaining between them. Germline-derived CDR1 and CDR2 are SGHNT and YYREEE (reference sequence). In nucleotides, the CDR3 is TGTGCCAGCAGCCTGGTCCTGAAAGATACGCAGTATTTT. Its protein is CASSLVLKDTQYF.

The J gene is TRBJ2-1, the V gene TRBV5-4; D remains unclear. The V gene lost 1 base and the J gene lost 7 bases, with 9 bases spanning the gap. The germline V gene has CDR1 SGHNT and CDR2 YYREEE (reference sequence). The CDR3 spans 13 residues. CDR3 sequence (DNA): TGTGCCAGCAGCTTGTCGGTAGCTAATGAGCAGTTCTTC. As protein: CASSLSVANEQFF.

The chain employs TRBV12-5 and TRBJ2-1; 7 bases agree with TRBD2. V shed 3 bases and J 7 bases; nucleotides not matched to a gene: 3. The CDR3 totals 13 residues. CDR1 is LGHNT and CDR2 is FRNRAP in the germline V gene. CDR3 residues: CASGFGGGNEQFF. The CDR3 nucleotides are TGTGCTAGTGGTTTCGGCGGGGGTAATGAGCAGTTCTTC.

The V and J genes are TRBV6-6 and TRBJ1-4; D gene uncertain. The CDR3 runs 13 residues. Germline V gene lookup returns CDR1 MNHNY and CDR2 SVGAGI (reference sequence). Trimming cost V 6 bases and J 8 bases, with 13 bases left between them. CDR3 DNA: TGTGCCAGCAGCTACCAAGGCCCCGAAAAACTGTTTTTT. Its translation: CASSYQGPEKLFF.

The V call is TRBV15, the J call TRBJ2-2; D may correspond to TRBD1 or TRBD2 (6 bases each). CDR1 LNHNV and CDR2 YYDKDF come from the germline V gene (reference sequence). The V end was cut by 8 bases, the J end by 4 bases, with 14 bases between. This CDR3 region has 14 residues. CDR3 amino acids: CATARGPVTGELFF. The CDR3, as DNA: TGTGCCACCGCCCGGGGGCCAGTCACCGGGGAGCTGTTTTTT.

This clonotype has just one count. This CDR3 is CASRLQNEQYF. In DNA form, the CDR3 reads TGTGCCAGTAGGCTACAGAACGAGCAGTACTTC. The rearrangement uses TRBV19 and TRBJ2-7; no definite D call. The CDR3 extends over 11 amino acids. Germline CDR1 reads LNHDA; CDR2 reads SQIVND (reference sequence). Trimming cost V 6 bases and J 5 bases, with 8 bases left between them.

V usage is TRBV5-1 and J usage is TRBJ2-5; possible D gene TRBD1, 6 bases. The CDR3 has 14 residues. Per germline, CDR1 SGHRS and CDR2 YFSETQ. Trimming removed 4 bases from V and 5 bases from J, with 15 bases in between. The DNA for the CDR3 is TGCGCCAGCAGCACTGAAGGGGGAAGGGAGACCCAGTACTTC. Amino acids: CASSTEGGRETQYF.

The V gene is TRBV4-2, the J gene TRBJ2-7, with TRBD1 matching 10 bases. Germline-derived CDR1 and CDR2 are LGHNA and YNFKEQ. The trim removed 4 bases at V and 7 bases at J, leaving 1 base unmatched. The CDR3 length is 12 residues. The CDR3 nucleotides read TGTGCCAGCAGCCGGGACAGGGGTGAGCAGTACTTC. Residues: CASSRDRGEQYF.

The chain links TRBV9 to TRBJ2-7, with 7 bases fitting TRBD1. The ends lost 0 bases at V and 3 bases at J; junction bases unmatched: 6. Germline CDR1 SGDLS, CDR2 YYNGEE. This CDR3 comprises 15 residues. The chain's CDR3 is CASSVAGTANYEQYF. The CDR3 nucleotides are TGTGCCAGCAGCGTAGCAGGGACAGCGAACTACGAGCAGTACTTC.

The chain links TRBV12-3 or TRBV12-4 to TRBJ2-5; D is undetermined. The germline V and J ends were trimmed by 6 bases and 2 bases, with 4 bases remaining between them. This CDR3 has 11 amino acids. CDR3 nucleotides: TGTGCCAGCAGGAGACAAGAGACCCAGTACTTC. Encoded protein: CASRRQETQYF.

This clonotype was seen just once. The chain employs TRBV20-1 and TRBJ2-2; D is possibly TRBD1 (6 bases). Per germline, CDR1 DFQATT and CDR2 SNEGSKA (reference sequence). The ends were cut back, 6 bases at V and 0 bases at J, with 11 bases in the middle. The CDR3 totals 14 residues. The CDR3 spells CSAPRTANTGELFF. CDR3 sequence (DNA): TGCAGTGCCCCACGGACAGCGAACACCGGGGAGCTGTTTTTT.

This chain uses TRBV29-1 with TRBJ1-2, with 9 bases matching TRBD1. The CDR3 contains 16 residues. The V segment lost 6 bases and the J segment 8 bases; nucleotides outside the gene matches: 19. Germline V gene lookup returns CDR1 SQVTM and CDR2 ANQGSEA. The CDR3 region is CSVPSPGTGSRGGYTF. The CDR3 DNA follows: TGCAGCGTGCCCTCTCCCGGGACAGGGAGTAGGGGAGGCTACACCTTC. The entire variable domain, with the rest obtained from reference TRBV29-1 and TRBJ1-2, is as follows: SAVISQKPSRDICQRGTSLTIQCQVDSQVTMMFWYRQQPGQSLTLIATANQGSEATYESGFVIDKFPISRPNLTFSTLTVSNMSPEDSSIYLCSVPSPGTGSRGGYTFGSGTRLTVV.

The chain couples TRBV29-1 to TRBJ2-1; possible D gene TRBD2, 5 bases. This CDR3 spans 17 amino acids. V was trimmed by 4 bases and J by 0 bases, leaving 19 bases between them. The germline CDR1 and CDR2 sequences are SQVTM and ANQGSEA. The CDR3, as DNA: TGCAGCGTTGCCCTAACAGTAGCGCAGGTCTCCTACAATGAGCAGTTCTTC. This encodes CSVALTVAQVSYNEQFF.

The chain couples TRBV19 to TRBJ1-1; TRBD1 is a possible D gene (5 bases). The CDR3 length is 22 residues. V shed 0 bases and J shed 0 bases, with 29 bases lying between them. CDR1 and CDR2 (germline): LNHDA, SQIVND (reference sequence). The CDR3 loop reads CASSIDATGRGRSGSMNTEAFF. The CDR3 nucleotides are TGTGCCAGTAGTATAGACGCTACAGGCCGAGGACGGAGCGGGAGTATGAACACTGAAGCTTTCTTT.

This chain connects TRBV27 to TRBJ2-3, with a possible D match to TRBD2 (5 bases). Trimming shortened V by 0 bases and J by 9 bases, and 10 bases separated the two germline ends. This CDR3 contains 13 residues. In germline, CDR1 is MNHEY, CDR2 SMNVEV (reference sequence). This CDR3 is CASSLSLAWTQYF. CDR3 DNA: TGTGCCAGCAGTTTATCCCTAGCATGGACGCAGTATTTT.

The chain couples TRBV20-1 to TRBJ1-1, with a tentative D call TRBD1 (5 bases). The germline V gene has CDR1 DFQATT and CDR2 SNEGSKA (reference sequence). The ends were cut back, 5 bases at V and 2 bases at J, with 12 bases in the middle. The CDR3 totals 13 residues. The CDR3 region has the DNA TGCAGTGCTGAGGGAGGGGCAAACACTGAAGCTTTCTTT. Its protein product is CSAEGGANTEAFF.

This chain uses TRBV29-1 with TRBJ1-1; the D is unclear. From germline, CDR1 is SQVTM and CDR2 ANQGSEA. The CDR3 contains 13 residues. Here the CDR3 DNA reads TGCAGACCTGGCCCCGGAGGCGACACTGAAGCTTTCTTT. Residues: CRPGPGGDTEAFF.

This chain connects TRBV20-1 to TRBJ2-2; D not certain. This CDR3 is 14 amino acids long. Trimming took 0 bases from V and 5 from J, leaving 10 bases between them. Germline V gives CDR1 DFQATT, CDR2 SNEGSKA (reference sequence). The CDR3 DNA is TGCAGTGCTAGAGACGTTAGGGTAACCGGGGAGCTGTTTTTT. Protein: CSARDVRVTGELFF.

The chain couples TRBV6-2 or TRBV6-3 to TRBJ1-1; a weak D match, TRBD1 (5 bases). Trimming shortened V by 0 bases and J by 0 bases, and 8 bases separated the two germline ends. CDR3 length: 15 amino acids. CDR1 is MNHEY, CDR2 SVGEGT, per germline. CDR3 loop: CASSYSRTMNTEAFF. DNA of the CDR3: TGTGCCAGCAGTTACTCGAGGACAATGAACACTGAAGCTTTCTTT.

V gene TRBV12-3 or TRBV12-4 combines with J gene TRBJ1-2; no clear D. CDR3 length: 13 amino acids. Trimming took 2 bases from V and 4 from J, leaving 8 bases between them. The CDR3 reads CASSLKAAYGYTF. The CDR3 DNA is TGTGCCAGCAGTTTAAAGGCGGCCTATGGCTACACCTTC.

V usage is TRBV23-1 and J usage is TRBJ2-7; the D gene is possibly TRBD1 (5 bases). TRBV23-1 is filed as an ORF, its function uncertain. There are 14 residues in the CDR3. Between the trimmed V and J ends, which lost 0 bases and 12 bases, there was a span of 18 bases. The CDR3 loop reads CASSQSGRYYSPYF. The DNA of the CDR3 is TGCGCCAGCAGTCAATCGGGGCGGTACTACTCGCCGTACTTC.

The CDR3 sequence is CASSPWTGEDGYTF. The CDR3 DNA reads TGTGCCAGCAGCCCGTGGACAGGGGAGGATGGCTACACCTTC. The chain carries TRBV3-1 and TRBJ1-2, with 9 bases matching TRBD1. Per germline, CDR1 LGHDT and CDR2 YNNKEL (reference sequence). V lost 4 bases, J lost 6 bases, and 6 bases stayed unmatched. This CDR3 contains 14 residues. The variable domain in full, with the rest retrieved from reference TRBV3-1 and TRBJ1-2, is DTAVSQTPKYLVTQMGNDKSIKCEQNLGHDTMYWYKQDSKKFLKIMFSYNNKELIINETVPNRFSPKSPDKAHLNLHINSLELGDSAVYFCASSPWTGEDGYTFGSGTRLTVV.

This chain uses TRBV27 with TRBJ1-1; possible D gene TRBD1, 5 bases. The V and J ends lost 2 bases and 4 bases respectively, with 8 bases between them. The CDR3 length is 13 residues. Per germline, CDR1 MNHEY and CDR2 SMNVEV (reference sequence). DNA for the CDR3: TGTGCCAGCAGTTTAGAGGGGAGCACTGAAGCTTTCTTT. Translation: CASSLEGSTEAFF.

The V gene is TRBV3-1, the J gene TRBJ1-1; possible D gene TRBD1, 5 bases. Trimming removed 1 base from V and 5 bases from J, with 11 bases in between. The CDR3 length is 14 residues. Germline V lookup: CDR1 LGHDT, CDR2 YNNKEL (reference sequence). The CDR3 sequence is CASSQAPEGTEAFF. The CDR3 bases are TGTGCCAGCAGCCAAGCACCCGAGGGGACTGAAGCTTTCTTT.

The chain is built from TRBV19 and TRBJ2-1; D ambiguous. Germline assignment: CDR1 LNHDA and CDR2 SQIVND (reference sequence). The V end lost 6 bases, the J end lost 5 bases, and 14 bases lay between the germline ends. The CDR3 covers 14 residues. CDR3 in DNA: TGTGCCAGTAGCCCGGTCTTCTATGACAATGAGCAGTTCTTC. Protein product: CASSPVFYDNEQFF.

J is TRBJ2-5 and V is TRBV20-1, with TRBD2 as a possible D gene (5 bases). V lost 3 bases and J lost 0, with 8 bases in between. CDR3 length: 13 residues. Germline assignment: CDR1 DFQATT and CDR2 SNEGSKA (reference sequence). CDR3 coding DNA: TGCAGTGCTAGTAACGGGGACCAAGAGACCCAGTACTTC. The encoded protein is CSASNGDQETQYF.

CDR3 protein: CASSVDYRTDTQYF. CDR3 nucleotide sequence: TGTGCCAGCAGCGTGGACTACCGCACAGATACGCAGTATTTT. The chain carries TRBV9 and TRBJ2-3, with D perhaps TRBD2 (6 bases). Trimming removed 2 bases at V and 1 base at J, with 8 bases between. CDR1 and CDR2 (germline): SGDLS, YYNGEE. This CDR3 region has 14 residues.

Only one count was recorded for this clonotype. This chain links TRBV2 with TRBJ1-5; perhaps TRBD1 as D (5 bases). Trimming pared 6 bases from V and 1 base from J, leaving 16 bases between. Germline assignment: CDR1 SNHLY and CDR2 FYNNEI. This CDR3 has 16 residues. The CDR3 region is CASRSLGGISNQPQHF. The CDR3 DNA sequence: TGTGCCAGCAGGTCCCTTGGGGGGATAAGCAATCAGCCCCAGCATTTT.

The rearrangement joins TRBV20-1 to TRBJ1-5; no clear D gene. The CDR3 is made up of 15 amino acids. Trimming shortened V by 1 base and J by 0 bases, and 10 bases separated the two germline ends. CDR1 is DFQATT and CDR2 is SNEGSKA in the germline V gene (reference sequence). The CDR3 sequence is CSARVSLDSNQPQHF. CDR3 sequence (DNA): TGCAGTGCTAGAGTATCCCTAGATAGCAATCAGCCCCAGCATTTT.